The 28 T cell receptor beta chains below were found in one sample sequenced in a study of T-cell reconstitution after alpha-beta-depleted transplantation in children. As it was prepared, the TCRbeta library received unique molecular identifiers. TCRdb recomputed calls from the PCR reads with MiXCR, one row per CDR3 protein. Of roughly 590,000 distinct CDR3 sequences listed, approximately 15% are singletons. The sequencing here drew on PBMCs from the stem cell graft donor, taken from the stem cell graft. The receptors were sampled from a human donor who donated a stem cell graft to a child with acute myeloid leukemia.

This clonotype was counted many times. The chain recombines TRBV4-3 with TRBJ2-1, with 9 bases lining up with TRBD2. The CDR3 covers 19 residues. Germline lookup yields CDR1 LGHNA and CDR2 YSLEER. The trim removed 1 base at V and 6 bases at J, leaving 16 bases unmatched. CDR3 amino acids: CASSQGGSSGVTVFNEQFF. For the CDR3, the DNA is TGCGCCAGCAGCCAAGGAGGCTCTAGCGGGGTCACGGTATTCAATGAGCAGTTCTTC.

This clonotype was seen only a few times. V and J are TRBV4-3 and TRBJ2-1; TRBD2 aligns across 15 bases. The CDR3 consists of 18 residues. Germline V lookup: CDR1 LGHNA, CDR2 YSLEER. Trimming cost V 4 bases and J 5 bases; bases outside gene matches: 9. The CDR3 reads CASSRGLAGGPAHNEQFF. The CDR3 DNA reads as TGCGCCAGCAGCCGAGGACTAGCGGGGGGGCCTGCCCACAATGAGCAGTTCTTC.

This clonotype was recorded at least ten times. The chain couples TRBV29-1 to TRBJ1-2; D may be TRBD1 (5 bases). Germline assignment: CDR1 SQVTM and CDR2 ANQGSEA. The CDR3 is 11 amino acids. The ends were cut back, 4 bases at V and 7 bases at J, with 10 bases in the middle. The CDR3 is CSVAGQGGYTF. Written as DNA, the CDR3 is TGCAGCGTTGCGGGGCAGGGTGGCTACACCTTC.

Notes on this clonotype: A read error may be the cause here, since a much bigger clone is one base away. The genes are TRBV12-3 or TRBV12-4 and TRBJ1-1; D is uncertain. This CDR3 contains 12 residues. CDR3 DNA sequence: TGTGCCGGCAGTCTCGAGGGCGCTGGGGCTTTCTTT. Protein: CAGSLEGAGAFF.

This clonotype was observed a handful of times. This chain uses TRBV20-1 with TRBJ1-3; D is unresolved. Germline V lookup: CDR1 DFQATT, CDR2 SNEGSKA (reference sequence). V was shortened by 1 base and J by 0 bases, with 7 bases between the two germline ends. The CDR3 runs 14 residues. The CDR3 DNA reads TGCAGTGCTAGAGGTGTCGTCTCTGGAAACACCATATATTTT. It yields the protein CSARGVVSGNTIYF.

Only a few counts were recorded for this clonotype. The chain is built from TRBV7-2 and TRBJ2-3, with 7 nucleotides matching TRBD2. The germline CDR1 and CDR2 sequences are SGHTA and FQGNSA. V lost 3 bases and J lost 2; bases outside the gene matches: 5. This CDR3 region has 15 residues. CDR3 bases: TGTGCCAGCAGCTTCCCAGCGGGGTACACAGATACGCAGTATTTT. This gives the protein CASSFPAGYTDTQYF.

This clonotype has more than one count but fewer than ten. This chain uses TRBV11-2 with TRBJ1-1; no clear D. The germline V gene has CDR1 SGHAT and CDR2 FQNNGV. The length of the CDR3 is 15 residues. Between the trimmed V and J ends, which lost 0 bases and 2 bases, there was a span of 10 bases. The CDR3 is CASSLDGSKNTEAFF. DNA of the CDR3: TGTGCCAGCAGCTTAGATGGCAGCAAAAACACTGAAGCTTTCTTT.

This clonotype was detected many times. This chain links TRBV12-3 or TRBV12-4 with TRBJ1-2; the match to TRBD1 covers 8 bases. Trimming removed 6 bases from V and 4 bases from J; junction bases left unmatched: 10. The CDR3 totals 15 residues. The CDR3 loop is CASSLSGTGVYGYTF. CDR3 bases: TGTGCCAGCAGCCTGTCCGGGACAGGCGTCTATGGCTACACCTTC.

This clonotype was counted between two and nine times. The chain uses TRBV6-1 and TRBJ1-2; D gene unclear. The CDR3 has 15 residues. In germline, CDR1 is MNHNS, CDR2 SASEGT. With 6 bases removed from V and 4 bases from J, the gap between germline ends came to 18 bases. In DNA form, the CDR3 reads TGTGCCAGCAGCGAAAATACTGACGGCTCCTATGGCTACACCTTC. Translating gives CASSENTDGSYGYTF.

This clonotype was found a few times. This chain connects TRBV7-2 to TRBJ2-3, with TRBD2 as a possible D gene (7 bases). V lost 1 base and J lost 2, with 13 bases in between. Germline V CDR1 and CDR2: SGHTA, FQGNSA. This CDR3 has 16 amino acids. CDR3 loop: CASSLEGGGPTDTQYF. In DNA form, the CDR3 reads TGTGCCAGCAGCTTAGAGGGCGGGGGCCCCACAGATACGCAGTATTTT.

This clonotype was recorded at least ten times. The CDR3 region is CSATDRGPTLEQYF. Written as DNA, the CDR3 is TGCAGCGCCACGGACAGGGGGCCAACCCTCGAGCAGTACTTC. The chain carries TRBV29-1 and TRBJ2-7; 11 nucleotides agree with TRBD1. Germline V gene lookup returns CDR1 SQVTM and CDR2 ANQGSEA. Trimming removed 7 bases from V and 6 bases from J; junction bases left unmatched: 11. CDR3 length: 14 amino acids.

V gene TRBV5-6 combines with J gene TRBJ1-1; D gene uncertain. CDR3 length: 13 amino acids. The V gene lost 4 bases and the J gene lost 6 bases, with 13 bases spanning the gap. Germline-derived CDR1 and CDR2 are SGHDT and YYEEEE. The CDR3 bases are TGTGCCAGCAGCCCACAAAGTTTCGCTGAAGCTTTCTTT. Translated, it gives CASSPQSFAEAFF.

The CDR3 DNA follows: TGCGCCAGCAGCTTAGCAGGGAAATTCGTAGATACGCAGTATTTT. Its protein product is CASSLAGKFVDTQYF. This chain joins TRBV5-1 and TRBJ2-3; the D gene is possibly TRBD1 (5 bases). Germline CDR1 reads SGHRS; CDR2 reads YFSETQ. The CDR3 loop spans 15 amino acids. The ends were cut back, 2 bases at V and 5 bases at J, with 15 bases in the middle.

This clonotype came up many times. The chain employs TRBV12-3 or TRBV12-4 and TRBJ1-1; possible D gene TRBD1, 5 bases. The CDR3 length is 14 residues. Trimming took 6 bases from V and 1 from J, leaving 12 bases between them. CDR3 sequence reads: CASRSTATNTEAFF. The CDR3 bases are TGTGCCAGCAGATCGACAGCGACGAACACTGAAGCTTTCTTT.

This chain links TRBV11-2 with TRBJ2-3, with 8 bases that match TRBD2. Trimming took 1 base from V and 2 from J; bases not matched to a gene: 11. CDR3 length: 18 amino acids. Germline V gene data show CDR1 as SGHAT and CDR2 as FQNNGV. CDR3 amino acids: CASSLVSLASGFTDTQYF. In DNA form, the CDR3 reads TGTGCCAGCAGCTTAGTCTCCCTGGCTAGCGGGTTCACAGATACGCAGTATTTT.

This clonotype was observed a handful of times. The chain employs TRBV28 and TRBJ1-6; 7 bases are a match to TRBD1. The CDR3 contains 16 residues. Germline-derived CDR1 and CDR2 are MDHEN and SYDVKM. Germline trimming cut 5 bases from V and 10 bases from J; bases unmatched to any gene: 14. The CDR3, as DNA: TGTGCCAGCAGTGTCTTCAGGGGGGTGGAAGAATCACCCCTCCACTTT. Protein sequence: CASSVFRGVEESPLHF.

At least ten counts were recorded for this clonotype. In nucleotides, the CDR3 is TGTGCCAGCAGCTTAACCGGACAGGGGGCAACAGATACGCAGTATTTT. Protein: CASSLTGQGATDTQYF. The chain is built from TRBV7-3 and TRBJ2-3, with 11 bases aligning to TRBD1. V dropped 0 bases and J dropped 3; count of bases not matched to a gene: 2. The CDR3 length is 16 residues. Germline CDR1 reads SGHTA; CDR2 reads FQGTGA.

The sample holds a few counts of this clonotype. V is TRBV3-1 and J is TRBJ2-1; D gene uncertain. The CDR3 length is 14 residues. In germline, CDR1 is LGHDT, CDR2 YNNKEL (reference sequence). V lost 1 base to trimming and J lost 7 bases, with 11 bases between them. CDR3 bases: TGTGCCAGCAGCCAAGTCCCAGTACAGAATGAGCAGTTCTTC. Its translation: CASSQVPVQNEQFF.

This clonotype was recorded a few times. This chain connects TRBV11-2 to TRBJ2-1; tentative D call: TRBD2 (5 bases). The V gene's germline CDR1 is SGHAT and CDR2 FQNNGV. Trimming cost V 6 bases and J 10 bases, with 7 bases left between them. The CDR3 has 10 residues. The CDR3, as DNA: TGTGCCAGCAGTCGGGAAGAGCAGTTCTTC. It specifies CASSREEQFF.

Many counts were recorded for this clonotype. The genes are TRBV5-6 and TRBJ1-1; TRBD1 matches at 7 bases. The CDR3 runs 13 residues. Germline CDR1 is SGHDT and CDR2 is YYEEEE. Trimming removed 4 bases from V and 3 bases from J; junction bases left unmatched: 3. In DNA, the CDR3 is TGTGCCAGCAGCGCAGGGGGATACACTGAAGCTTTCTTT. Its translation: CASSAGGYTEAFF.

This clonotype was seen more than once but under ten times. The V and J genes are TRBV20-1 and TRBJ1-3, with D unclear. Trimming cost V 0 bases and J 3 bases, with 12 bases left between them. The CDR3 covers 15 residues. The germline gives CDR1 DFQATT, CDR2 SNEGSKA (reference sequence). CDR3 nucleotides: TGCAGTGCTAGAGATGGGAGTTTGGGTGGAAACACCATATATTTT. As protein: CSARDGSLGGNTIYF.

This clonotype has just a few counts. This sequence joins TRBV10-3 and TRBJ2-3; D remains unclear. Germline V gene data show CDR1 as ENHRY and CDR2 as SYGVKD. The length of the CDR3 is 12 residues. Trimming stripped 4 bases from V and 0 bases from J, with 2 bases between. In DNA form, the CDR3 reads TGTGCCATCAGTGTAAGCACAGATACGCAGTATTTT. It specifies CAISVSTDTQYF.

The chain combines TRBV7-2 with TRBJ2-2; D is unresolved. The length of the CDR3 is 13 residues. V gave up 5 bases and J gave up 6 bases, with 10 bases separating them. Germline lookup yields CDR1 SGHTA and CDR2 FQGNSA. Here the CDR3 reads CASSPLTAGELFF. As DNA, the CDR3 is TGTGCCAGCAGCCCCCTAACAGCCGGGGAGCTGTTTTTT.

The chain is built from TRBV10-3 and TRBJ1-6, with D possibly matching TRBD1 (6 bases). The CDR3 runs to 17 residues. Germline CDR1 ENHRY, CDR2 SYGVKD. Trimming took off 5 bases at V and 0 bases at J, with 14 bases between the two ends. The CDR3 DNA reads TGTGCCATCAGTCCCGGGACATCGAGCTCCTATAATTCACCCCTCCACTTT. This gives the protein CAISPGTSSSYNSPLHF.

In its sample, this clonotype was seen once. This chain uses TRBV12-3 or TRBV12-4 with TRBJ2-3; 13 bases match TRBD2. After removal of 5 bases from V and 4 bases from J, the junction contained 9 bases not matched to a gene. This CDR3 has 17 residues. CDR3 bases: TGTGCCAGCAGTCGATCAACTAGCGGGGGGGCGGCAGATACGCAGTATTTT. The encoded protein is CASSRSTSGGAADTQYF.

This clonotype has more than one count but fewer than ten. This chain uses TRBV6-1 with TRBJ1-5; D uncertain. The V and J ends lost 7 bases and 7 bases respectively, with 17 bases between them. Per the germline V gene, CDR1 is MNHNS and CDR2 is SASEGT. The CDR3 sequence is 14 residues long. This CDR3 is CASTGGALRQPQHF. CDR3 coding DNA: TGTGCCAGCACCGGTGGCGCGTTGCGACAGCCCCAGCATTTT.

This clonotype appeared a few times. The chain links TRBV6-5 to TRBJ1-1, with TRBD1 matching 10 bases. Germline V gene lookup returns CDR1 MNHEY and CDR2 SVGAGI. The CDR3 covers 15 residues. Germline trimming cut 0 bases from V and 5 bases from J; bases unmatched to any gene: 3. The CDR3 nucleotides are TGTGCCAGCAGTTACTCAGGGACAGGGGATACTGAAGCTTTCTTT. Translated: CASSYSGTGDTEAFF.

This chain uses TRBV20-1 with TRBJ1-4, with unresolved D. V was cut by 3 bases and J by 4 bases, with 18 bases left in between. Germline V gene sequence: CDR1 DFQATT, CDR2 SNEGSKA (reference sequence). This CDR3 comprises 16 residues. The CDR3 region is CSAREGDRTFNEKLFF. For the CDR3, the DNA is TGCAGTGCTAGGGAGGGTGATAGGACCTTTAATGAAAAACTGTTTTTT.